This T cell receptor beta chain appears in the sequencing data of a study of cytomegalovirus exposure and HLA in healthy donors. General study points: Researchers catalogued 164 TCR beta chains as cytomegalovirus-associated. A later analysis linked more than 15,000 TCR beta sequences to HLA alleles at 0.05 false discovery rate.

Germline-derived CDR1 and CDR2 are KGHSH and LQKENI. This CDR3 contains 13 residues. The V gene lost 2 bases and the J gene lost 5 bases, with 9 bases spanning the gap. Regarding donors, all were healthy bone marrow donors. 60 Vbeta and 13 Jbeta primers were used in PCR. TCRdb's table, derived via immunoSEQ multiplex PCR, lists solely in-frame clones and lacks some. The repertoire holds over 100,000 clones, with approximately 80% as singletons. For this clone: Its antigen is as yet unknown.

The specimen sequenced was PBMCs. The chain is built from TRBV18 and TRBJ2-5; no clear D gene. This receptor was obtained from a woman between 18 and 29 years old in good health and CMV-seropositive. CDR3 sequence: CASSPGVRETQYF. In nucleotides, the CDR3 is TGTGCCAGCTCACCAGGAGTGCGGGAGACCCAGTACTTC. The full variable domain, in which reference TRBV18 and TRBJ2-5 provide the parts outside the CDR3, is NAGVMQNPRHLVRRRGQEARLRCSPMKGHSHVYWYRQLPEEGLKFMVYLQKENIIDESGMPKERFSAEFPKEGPSILRIQQVVRGDSAAYFCASSPGVRETQYFGPGTRLLVL.